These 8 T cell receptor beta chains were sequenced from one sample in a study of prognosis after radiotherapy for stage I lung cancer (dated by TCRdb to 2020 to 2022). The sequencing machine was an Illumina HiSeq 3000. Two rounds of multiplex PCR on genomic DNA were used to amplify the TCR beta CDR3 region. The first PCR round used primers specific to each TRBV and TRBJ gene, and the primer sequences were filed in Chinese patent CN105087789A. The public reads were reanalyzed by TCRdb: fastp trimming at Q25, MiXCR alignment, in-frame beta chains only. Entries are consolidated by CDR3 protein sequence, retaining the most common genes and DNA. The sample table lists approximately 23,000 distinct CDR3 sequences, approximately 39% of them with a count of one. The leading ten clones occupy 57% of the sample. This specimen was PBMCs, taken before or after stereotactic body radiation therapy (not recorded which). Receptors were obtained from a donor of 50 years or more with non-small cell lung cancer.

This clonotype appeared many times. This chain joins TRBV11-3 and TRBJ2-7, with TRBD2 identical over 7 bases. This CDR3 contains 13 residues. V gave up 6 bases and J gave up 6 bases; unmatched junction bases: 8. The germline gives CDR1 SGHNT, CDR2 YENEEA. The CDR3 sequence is CASSRGRMLEQYF. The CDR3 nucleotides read TGTGCCAGCAGTCGCGGGAGAATGCTCGAGCAGTACTTC.

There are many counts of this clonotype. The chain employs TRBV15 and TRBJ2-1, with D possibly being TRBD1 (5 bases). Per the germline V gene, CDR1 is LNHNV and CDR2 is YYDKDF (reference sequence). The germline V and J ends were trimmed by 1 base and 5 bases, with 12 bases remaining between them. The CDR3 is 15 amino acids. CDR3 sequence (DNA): TGTGCCACCAGCAGAGGTGCAGGGCGGAACAATGAGCAGTTCTTC. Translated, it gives CATSRGAGRNNEQFF. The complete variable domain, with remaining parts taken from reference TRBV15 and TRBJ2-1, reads DAMVIQNPRYQVTQFGKPVTLSCSQTLNHNVMYWYQQKSSQAPKLLFHYYDKDFNNEADTPDNFQSRRPNTSFCFLDIRSPGLGDTAMYLCATSRGAGRNNEQFFGPGTRLTVL.

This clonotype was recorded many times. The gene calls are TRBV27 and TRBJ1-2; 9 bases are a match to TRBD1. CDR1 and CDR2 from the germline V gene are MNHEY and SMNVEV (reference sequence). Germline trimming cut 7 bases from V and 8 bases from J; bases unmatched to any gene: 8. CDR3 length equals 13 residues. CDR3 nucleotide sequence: TGTGCCAGCAAGACAGGGGGATTGGGGGGCTACACCTTC. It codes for CASKTGGLGGYTF.

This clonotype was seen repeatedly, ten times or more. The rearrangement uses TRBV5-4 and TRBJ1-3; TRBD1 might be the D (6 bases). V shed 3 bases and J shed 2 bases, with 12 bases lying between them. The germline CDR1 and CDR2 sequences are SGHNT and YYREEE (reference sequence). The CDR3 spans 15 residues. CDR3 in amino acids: CASSSKTGPGNTIYF. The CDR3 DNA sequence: TGTGCCAGCAGCTCCAAGACAGGCCCTGGAAACACCATATATTTT.

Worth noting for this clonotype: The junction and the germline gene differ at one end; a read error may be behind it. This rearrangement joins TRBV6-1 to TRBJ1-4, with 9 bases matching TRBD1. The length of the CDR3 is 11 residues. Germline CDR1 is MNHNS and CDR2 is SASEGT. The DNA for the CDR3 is TGTGTCAGCAGGGACAGGGATAAACTGTTTTTT. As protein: CVSRDRDKLFF.

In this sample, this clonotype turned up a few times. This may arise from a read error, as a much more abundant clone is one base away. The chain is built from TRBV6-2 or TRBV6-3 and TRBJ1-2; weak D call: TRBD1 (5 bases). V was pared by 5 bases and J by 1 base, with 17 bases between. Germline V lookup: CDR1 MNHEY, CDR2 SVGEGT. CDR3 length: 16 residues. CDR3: CASSNGRASVNYGYTF. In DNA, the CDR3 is TGTGCCAGCAGTAACGGCAGGGCGTCCGTTAACTATGGCTACACCTTC.

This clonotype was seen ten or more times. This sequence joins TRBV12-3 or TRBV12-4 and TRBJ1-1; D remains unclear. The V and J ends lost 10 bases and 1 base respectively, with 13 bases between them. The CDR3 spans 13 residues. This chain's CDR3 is CATSLGANTEAFF. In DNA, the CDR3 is TGTGCCACCTCCTTAGGAGCGAACACTGAAGCTTTCTTT.

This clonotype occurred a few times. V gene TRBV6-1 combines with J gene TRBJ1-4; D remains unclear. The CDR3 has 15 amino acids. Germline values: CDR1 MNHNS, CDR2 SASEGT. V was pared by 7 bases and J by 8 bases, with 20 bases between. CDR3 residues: CASTAVGSRGEKLFF. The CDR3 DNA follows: TGTGCCAGCACAGCAGTAGGTTCCCGAGGGGAAAAACTGTTTTTT.